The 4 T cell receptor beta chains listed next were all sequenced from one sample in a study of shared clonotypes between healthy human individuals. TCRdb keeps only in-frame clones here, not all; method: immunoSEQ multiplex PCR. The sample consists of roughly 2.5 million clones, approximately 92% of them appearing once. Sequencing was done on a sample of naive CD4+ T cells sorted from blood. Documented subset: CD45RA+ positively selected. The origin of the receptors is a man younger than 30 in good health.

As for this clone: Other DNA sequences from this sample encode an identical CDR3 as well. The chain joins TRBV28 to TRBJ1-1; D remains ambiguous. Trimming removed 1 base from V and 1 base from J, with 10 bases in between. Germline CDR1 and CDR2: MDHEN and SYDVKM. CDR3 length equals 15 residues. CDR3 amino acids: CASSLYTPGNTEAFF. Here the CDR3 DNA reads TGTGCCAGCAGTTTATATACCCCAGGGAACACTGAAGCTTTCTTT.

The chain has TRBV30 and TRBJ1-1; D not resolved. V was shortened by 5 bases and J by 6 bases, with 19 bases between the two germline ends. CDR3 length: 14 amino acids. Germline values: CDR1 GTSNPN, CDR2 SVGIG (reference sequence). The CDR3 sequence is CAWGGLRSVAEAFF. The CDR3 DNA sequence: TGTGCCTGGGGCGGGCTAAGGTCCGTGGCTGAAGCTTTCTTT.

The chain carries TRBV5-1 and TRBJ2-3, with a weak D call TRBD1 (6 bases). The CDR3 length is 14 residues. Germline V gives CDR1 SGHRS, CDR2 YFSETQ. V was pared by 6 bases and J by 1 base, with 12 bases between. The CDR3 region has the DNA TGCGCCAGCACGGAGAGGACAGGCACAGATACGCAGTATTTT. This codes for CASTERTGTDTQYF.

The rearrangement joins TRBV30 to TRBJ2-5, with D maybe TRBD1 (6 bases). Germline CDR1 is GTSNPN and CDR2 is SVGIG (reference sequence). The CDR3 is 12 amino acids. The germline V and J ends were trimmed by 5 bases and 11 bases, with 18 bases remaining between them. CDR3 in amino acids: CAWQGSGREQYF. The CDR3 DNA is TGTGCCTGGCAGGGGTCGGGTAGGGAGCAGTACTTC.